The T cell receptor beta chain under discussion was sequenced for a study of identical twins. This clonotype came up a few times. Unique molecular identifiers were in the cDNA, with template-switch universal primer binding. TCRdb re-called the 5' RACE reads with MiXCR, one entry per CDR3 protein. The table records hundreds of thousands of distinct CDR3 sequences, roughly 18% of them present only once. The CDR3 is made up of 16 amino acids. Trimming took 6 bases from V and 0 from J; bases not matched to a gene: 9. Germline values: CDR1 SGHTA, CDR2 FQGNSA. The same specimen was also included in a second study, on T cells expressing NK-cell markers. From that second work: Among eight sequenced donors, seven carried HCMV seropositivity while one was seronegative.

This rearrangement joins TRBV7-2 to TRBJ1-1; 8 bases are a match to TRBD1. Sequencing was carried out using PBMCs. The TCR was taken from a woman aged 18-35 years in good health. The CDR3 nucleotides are TGTGCCAGCAGTTATACAGGGGGTTTATTGAACACTGAAGCTTTCTTT. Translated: CASSYTGGLLNTEAFF.